This T cell receptor beta chain comes out of a study of T cells in Graves' hyperthyroidism and ophthalmopathy. Study-wide context: Sampling of peripheral blood happened at initial diagnosis, prior to any treatment.

Orbital computed tomography and thyroid ultrasound, together with serum TRAb and thyroxine and clinical symptoms, were used for diagnoses. RNA transcripts yielded amplified TCR beta CDR3 regions. The TCR CDR3 first-round RT-PCR relied on the HTBI primer set. MiXCR was run by TCRdb on the multiplex PCR reads, yielding one entry per CDR3 protein. The sample has hundreds of thousands of distinct CDR3 sequences, more than 30% seen once. This clonotype was found many times. After removal of 5 bases from V and 0 bases from J, the junction contained 8 bases not matched to a gene. This CDR3 contains 15 residues. CDR1 and CDR2 from the germline V gene are SGHRS and YFSETQ.

The rearrangement joins TRBV5-1 to TRBJ2-7; 7 bases fit TRBD2. Input material: blood. The receptor was derived from a man aged 18 to 29 with Graves' hyperthyroidism. The CDR3 reads CASSLAGTSSYEQYF. For the CDR3, the DNA is TGCGCCAGCAGTTTAGCGGGTACCAGCTCCTACGAGCAGTACTTC.